This record looks at one T cell receptor beta chain sequence and its context. The entry originates in a study of blood T cell repertoires in COVID-19. Assay: immunoSEQ multiplex PCR; the TCRdb copy retains only in-frame clones and omits some. The sample carries 45,000 to 50,000 clones, 83% recorded once. Germline V gene data show CDR1 as SEHNR and CDR2 as FQNEAQ (reference sequence). The CDR3 spans 14 residues. Germline trimming cut 1 base from V and 4 bases from J; bases unmatched to any gene: 2. The sequenced sample consisted of peripheral blood. The chain combines TRBV7-9 with TRBJ1-1, with 8 bases matching TRBD1. The clonotype originates from an elderly man in a cohort sampled during active COVID-19. The CDR3 loop reads CASSLGTGFTEAFF. CDR3 bases: TGTGCCAGCAGCTTAGGGACAGGGTTCACTGAAGCTTTCTTT.